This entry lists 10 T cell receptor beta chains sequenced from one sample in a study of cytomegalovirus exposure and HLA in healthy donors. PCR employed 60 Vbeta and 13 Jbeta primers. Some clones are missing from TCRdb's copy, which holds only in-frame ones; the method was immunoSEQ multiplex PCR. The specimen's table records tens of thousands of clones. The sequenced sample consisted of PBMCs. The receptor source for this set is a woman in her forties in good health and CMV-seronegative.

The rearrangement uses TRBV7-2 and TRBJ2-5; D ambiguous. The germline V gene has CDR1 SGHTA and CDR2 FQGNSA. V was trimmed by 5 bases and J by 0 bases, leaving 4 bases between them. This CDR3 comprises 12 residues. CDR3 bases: TGTGCCAGCAGCGTAAACCAAGAGACCCAGTACTTC. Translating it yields CASSVNQETQYF.

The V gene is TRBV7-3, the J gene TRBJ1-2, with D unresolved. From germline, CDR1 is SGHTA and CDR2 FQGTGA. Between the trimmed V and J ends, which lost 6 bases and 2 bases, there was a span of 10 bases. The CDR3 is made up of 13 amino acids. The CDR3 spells CASSPDGNYGYTF. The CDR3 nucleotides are TGTGCCAGCAGTCCCGACGGGAACTATGGCTACACCTTC.

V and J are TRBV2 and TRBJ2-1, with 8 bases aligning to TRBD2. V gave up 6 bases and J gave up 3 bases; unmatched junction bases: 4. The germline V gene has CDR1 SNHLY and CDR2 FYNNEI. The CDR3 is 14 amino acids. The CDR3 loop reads CASRYSGNYNEQFF. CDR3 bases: TGTGCCAGCAGGTATAGCGGGAACTACAATGAGCAGTTCTTC.

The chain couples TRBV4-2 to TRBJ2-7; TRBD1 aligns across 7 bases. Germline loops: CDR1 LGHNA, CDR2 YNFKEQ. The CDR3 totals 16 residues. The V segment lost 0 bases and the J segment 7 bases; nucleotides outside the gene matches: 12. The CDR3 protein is CASSQEVTGFSGEQYF. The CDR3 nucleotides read TGTGCCAGCAGCCAAGAGGTGACAGGGTTTTCGGGGGAGCAGTACTTC.

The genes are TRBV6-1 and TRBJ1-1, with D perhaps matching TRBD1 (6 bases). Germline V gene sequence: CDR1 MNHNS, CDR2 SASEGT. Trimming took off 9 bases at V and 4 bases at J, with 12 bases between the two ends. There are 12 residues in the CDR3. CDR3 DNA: TGTGCCAGTACGGACAGTAGCACTGAAGCTTTCTTT. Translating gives CASTDSSTEAFF.

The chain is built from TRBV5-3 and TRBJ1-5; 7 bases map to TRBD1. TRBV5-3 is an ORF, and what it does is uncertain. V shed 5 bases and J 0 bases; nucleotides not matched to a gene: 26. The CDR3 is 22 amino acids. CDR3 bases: TGTGCCAGAAGTTATGACCGACAGGGATCTTCGGCCGGATACAGTAGCAATCAGCCCCAGCATTTT. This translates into CARSYDRQGSSAGYSSNQPQHF.

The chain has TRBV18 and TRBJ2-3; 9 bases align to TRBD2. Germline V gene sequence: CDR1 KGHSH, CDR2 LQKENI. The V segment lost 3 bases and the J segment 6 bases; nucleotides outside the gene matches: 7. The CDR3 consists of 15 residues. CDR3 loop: CASSPLAGGSDTQYF. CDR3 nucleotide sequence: TGTGCCAGCTCACCGTTGGCGGGAGGGTCGGATACGCAGTATTTT.

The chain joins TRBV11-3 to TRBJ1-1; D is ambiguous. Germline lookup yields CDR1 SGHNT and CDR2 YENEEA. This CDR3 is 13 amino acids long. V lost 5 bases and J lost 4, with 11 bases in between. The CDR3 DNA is TGTGCCAGCAGCGCGCGGTTCGGCACTGAAGCTTTCTTT. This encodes CASSARFGTEAFF.

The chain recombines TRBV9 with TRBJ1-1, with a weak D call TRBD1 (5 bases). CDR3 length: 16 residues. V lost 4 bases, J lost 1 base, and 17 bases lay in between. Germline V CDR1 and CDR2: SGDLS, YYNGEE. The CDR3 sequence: CASSPSLGVSNTEAFF. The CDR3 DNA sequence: TGTGCCAGCAGCCCATCCTTAGGGGTCTCGAACACTGAAGCTTTCTTT.

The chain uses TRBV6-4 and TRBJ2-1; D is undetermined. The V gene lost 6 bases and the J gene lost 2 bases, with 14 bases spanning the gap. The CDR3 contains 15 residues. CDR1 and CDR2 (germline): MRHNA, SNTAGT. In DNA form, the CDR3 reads TGTGCCAGCAGCTCTTCTAGTTGGACCTACAATGAGCAGTTCTTC. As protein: CASSSSSWTYNEQFF.